A single sample is the source of the 27 T cell receptor beta chains below, sequenced in a study of CD8+ T cells in alopecia areata. Extracted from the samples, RNA was reverse transcribed into cDNA to serve as the sequencing template. Method: immunoSEQ multiplex PCR; TCRdb's copy keeps in-frame clones and lacks some. The sample has 95,000 to 100,000 clones, 60% to 65% seen once. The treatment is: oral pan-JAK inhibitor, 5-10 mg twice daily. Sequences were derived from CD8+ T cells sorted from blood, sampled at week 4, from a patient treated with tofacitinib. These receptors originate from a human donor with alopecia areata.

V usage is TRBV7-6 and J usage is TRBJ2-4; D call uncertain. V was trimmed by 5 bases and J by 7 bases, leaving 9 bases between them. This CDR3 comprises 12 residues. Germline V CDR1 and CDR2: SGHVS, FNYEAQ. The CDR3 nucleotides read TGTGCCAGCAGCGAGGACCTCAACATTCAGTACTTC. Translation gives CASSEDLNIQYF. The variable domain in full, completed from reference TRBV7-6 and TRBJ2-4, reads GAGVSQSPRYKVTKRGQDVALRCDPISGHVSLYWYRQALGQGPEFLTYFNYEAQQDKSGLPNDRFSAERPEGSISTLTIQRTEQRDSAMYRCASSEDLNIQYFGAGTRLSVL.

V gene TRBV30 combines with J gene TRBJ1-3; 8 nucleotides match TRBD1. The CDR3 length is 16 residues. Germline V lookup: CDR1 GTSNPN, CDR2 SVGIG (reference sequence). V dropped 4 bases and J dropped 4; count of bases not matched to a gene: 12. As DNA, the CDR3 is TGTGCCTGGACCAAGGACAGGGTATCTTCCGGAAACACCATATATTTT. Residues: CAWTKDRVSSGNTIYF. Full variable domain (remainder filled in from reference TRBV30 and TRBJ1-3): SQTIHQWPATLVQPVGSPLSLECTVEGTSNPNLYWYRQAAGRGLQLLFYSVGIGQISSEVPQNLSASRPQDRQFILSSKKLLLSDSGFYLCAWTKDRVSSGNTIYFGEGSWLTVV.

This clone was observed a few times. V is TRBV9 and J is TRBJ1-5; D is ambiguous. Trimming removed 0 bases from V and 1 base from J, with 8 bases in between. Germline-derived CDR1 and CDR2 are SGDLS and YYNGEE. The CDR3 contains 15 residues. The CDR3, as DNA: TGTGCCAGCAGCGTAGACCCGACCAGCAATCAGCCCCAGCATTTT. Protein product: CASSVDPTSNQPQHF.

The chain combines TRBV5-4 with TRBJ2-2; 11 bases are a match to TRBD2. This CDR3 contains 18 residues. Germline CDR1 SGHNT, CDR2 YYREEE (reference sequence). J was trimmed by 1 base and V by 0 bases; bases with no gene match: 5. For the CDR3, the DNA is TGTGCCAGCAGCTTGGCGTCTAGCGGGGGGATGAACACCGGGGAGCTGTTTTTT. It is translated as CASSLASSGGMNTGELFF. Full variable domain (outside the CDR3, taken from reference TRBV5-4 and TRBJ2-2): ETGVTQSPTHLIKTRGQQVTLRCSSQSGHNTVSWYQQALGQGPQFIFQYYREEENGRGNFPPRFSGLQFPNYSSELNVNALELDDSALYLCASSLASSGGMNTGELFFGEGSRLTVL.

This clone has just one count. The chain carries TRBV11-2 and TRBJ2-1; D remains unclear. The CDR3 sequence is 11 residues long. From germline, CDR1 is SGHAT and CDR2 FQNNGV. Trimming cost V 7 bases and J 5 bases, with 6 bases left between them. In nucleotides, the CDR3 is TGTGCCAGCAACCTAGACAATGAGCAGTTCTTC. It codes for CASNLDNEQFF.

The rearrangement uses TRBV2 and TRBJ2-2; 8 bases fit TRBD1. V dropped 6 bases and J dropped 4; count of bases not matched to a gene: 7. The germline gives CDR1 SNHLY, CDR2 FYNNEI. CDR3 length equals 15 residues. The CDR3 bases are TGTGCCAGCAGGGACGCCGGACAGGGCACCGGGGAGCTGTTTTTT. This codes for CASRDAGQGTGELFF.

The V and J genes are TRBV2 and TRBJ2-7; D may be TRBD1 (6 bases). Per germline, CDR1 SNHLY and CDR2 FYNNEI. The V end lost 8 bases, the J end lost 7 bases, and 18 bases lay between the germline ends. This CDR3 has 13 amino acids. Written as DNA, the CDR3 is TGTGCCAGCGGGGGCAGGGGAATTGAAGAGCAGTACTTC. This sequence encodes CASGGRGIEEQYF. The complete variable domain, with remaining parts taken from reference TRBV2 and TRBJ2-7, reads EPEVTQTPSHQVTQMGQEVILRCVPISNHLYFYWYRQILGQKVEFLVSFYNNEISEKSEIFDDQFSVERPDGSNFTLKIRSTKLEDSAMYFCASGGRGIEEQYFGPGTRLTVT.

The V gene is TRBV15, the J gene TRBJ1-5; D uncertain. CDR1 is LNHNV and CDR2 is YYDKDF in the germline V gene (reference sequence). V lost 0 bases, J lost 11 bases, and 14 bases lay in between. The CDR3 loop spans 14 amino acids. The CDR3: CATSRDDGRTAQHF. In nucleotides, the CDR3 is TGTGCCACCAGCAGAGATGATGGGCGAACAGCCCAGCATTTT.

V usage is TRBV6-5 and J usage is TRBJ2-2; tentatively, D is TRBD2 (6 bases). The V gene lost 2 bases and the J gene lost 1 base, with 11 bases spanning the gap. The CDR3 sequence is 16 residues long. Germline lookup yields CDR1 MNHEY and CDR2 SVGAGI. DNA of the CDR3: TGTGCCAGCAGTTACGGACGTAGCGGGAACACCGGGGAGCTGTTTTTT. This encodes CASSYGRSGNTGELFF.

The chain employs TRBV27 and TRBJ2-1, with a tentative D call TRBD1 (5 bases). Per germline, CDR1 MNHEY and CDR2 SMNVEV (reference sequence). Trimming took off 3 bases at V and 3 bases at J, with 9 bases between the two ends. CDR3 length: 14 amino acids. Here the CDR3 reads CASSLGQIYNEQFF. CDR3 coding DNA: TGTGCCAGCAGTTTGGGGCAGATCTACAATGAGCAGTTCTTC.

The chain uses TRBV19 and TRBJ2-7, with D perhaps matching TRBD1 (6 bases). There are 15 residues in the CDR3. The ends were cut back, 8 bases at V and 6 bases at J, with 23 bases in the middle. CDR1 LNHDA and CDR2 SQIVND come from the germline V gene (reference sequence). The CDR3 DNA is TGTGCCAGTGAGCCGACGACAGGTATGGAAGGCGAGCAGTACTTC. Its translation: CASEPTTGMEGEQYF.

This chain links TRBV7-8 with TRBJ2-3; no reliable D call. V was pared by 5 bases and J by 0 bases, with 3 bases between. In germline, CDR1 is SGHVS, CDR2 FQNEAQ. The CDR3 covers 12 residues. In DNA form, the CDR3 reads TGTGCCAGCAGCCTCAGCACAGATACGCAGTATTTT. The encoded protein is CASSLSTDTQYF.

The chain employs TRBV5-5 and TRBJ2-3, with D maybe TRBD1 (5 bases). The CDR3 loop spans 14 amino acids. Between the trimmed V and J ends, which lost 1 base and 4 bases, there was a span of 10 bases. Per the germline V gene, CDR1 is SGHKS and CDR2 is YYEKEE (reference sequence). The CDR3 nucleotides are TGTGCCAGCAGCTTGTACCCAGGGTCAGATACGCAGTATTTT. As protein: CASSLYPGSDTQYF.

V is TRBV30 and J is TRBJ1-2; tentative D call: TRBD1 (5 bases). Deletions cut 4 bases from V and 7 bases from J, with 22 bases between. CDR1 GTSNPN and CDR2 SVGIG come from the germline V gene (reference sequence). The CDR3 contains 15 residues. CDR3: CAWTSREGRLGGYTF. The CDR3 DNA reads as TGTGCCTGGACCTCACGGGAGGGGAGATTAGGTGGCTACACCTTC. Supplemented by reference TRBV30 and TRBJ1-2, the full variable domain reads SQTIHQWPATLVQPVGSPLSLECTVEGTSNPNLYWYRQAAGRGLQLLFYSVGIGQISSEVPQNLSASRPQDRQFILSSKKLLLSDSGFYLCAWTSREGRLGGYTFGSGTRLTVV.

This clone was seen a few times. The J gene is TRBJ1-5, the V gene TRBV15; 9 positions agree with TRBD1. This CDR3 spans 14 amino acids. Germline V gene lookup returns CDR1 LNHNV and CDR2 YYDKDF (reference sequence). The J segment lost 4 bases and the V segment lost 5 bases, leaving 3 bases of the junction unmatched. The CDR3 region has the DNA TGTGCCACCAGCGCCGACAGGGGGAATCAGCCCCAGCATTTT. Translating gives CATSADRGNQPQHF.

The rearrangement joins TRBV6-5 to TRBJ2-2; D is uncertain. Trimming cost V 0 bases and J 5 bases, with 10 bases left between them. Germline-derived CDR1 and CDR2 are MNHEY and SVGAGI. The CDR3 sequence is 15 residues long. The CDR3 is CASSYSWGTTGELFF. CDR3 nucleotide sequence: TGTGCCAGCAGTTACTCTTGGGGAACTACCGGGGAGCTGTTTTTT.

In its sample, this clone was seen a few times. The CDR3 protein is CASSRDRGLGEQYF. CDR3 DNA: TGTGCCAGCAGCCGGGACAGGGGCTTAGGGGAGCAGTACTTC. The chain uses TRBV7-6 and TRBJ2-7, with TRBD1 matching over 10 bases. V lost 5 bases, J lost 7 bases, and 8 bases stayed unmatched. In germline, CDR1 is SGHVS, CDR2 FNYEAQ. The CDR3 has 14 amino acids.

The chain is built from TRBV6-5 and TRBJ2-3; 9 positions agree with TRBD2. J lost 0 bases, V lost 2 bases, and 3 bases had no gene match. The CDR3 is 16 residues long. Looked up from germline, CDR1 is MNHEY and CDR2 is SVGAGI. The CDR3 loop is CASSYGAGGSTDTQYF. CDR3 DNA sequence: TGTGCCAGCAGTTACGGAGCGGGAGGTAGCACAGATACGCAGTATTTT.

V is TRBV10-3 and J is TRBJ2-3; D unresolved. Germline assignment: CDR1 ENHRY and CDR2 SYGVKD. The ends were cut back, 3 bases at V and 4 bases at J, with 8 bases in the middle. This CDR3 comprises 13 residues. The DNA of the CDR3 is TGTGCCATCAGTGAACCCAGCGCAGATACGCAGTATTTT. As protein: CAISEPSADTQYF.

This chain uses TRBV19 with TRBJ2-7, with D perhaps assigned TRBD1 or TRBD2 (5 bases each). The CDR3 consists of 17 residues. Deletions cut 2 bases from V and 2 bases from J, with 19 bases between. Germline V gives CDR1 LNHDA, CDR2 SQIVND (reference sequence). The CDR3 DNA sequence: TGTGCCAGTAGTATACAAGGAGTTTTACGGGGCACCTACGAGCAGTACTTC. It specifies CASSIQGVLRGTYEQYF.

The genes are TRBV5-6 and TRBJ2-5; D might be TRBD2 (6 bases). V dropped 4 bases and J dropped 7 bases, with 14 bases sitting between them. The CDR3 sequence is 13 residues long. Germline V gene sequence: CDR1 SGHDT, CDR2 YYEEEE. DNA of the CDR3: TGTGCCAGCAGCCCCGGAGGGTTTGGGACCCAGTACTTC. It encodes CASSPGGFGTQYF.

This clone was recorded a few times. This chain links TRBV9 with TRBJ2-5, with 14 bases matching TRBD2. V was clipped by 4 bases and J by 2 bases; unmatched bases: 7. From germline, CDR1 is SGDLS and CDR2 YYNGEE. The CDR3 length is 17 residues. This CDR3 is CASSIGLAGGGQETQYF. CDR3 DNA sequence: TGTGCCAGCAGCATAGGACTAGCGGGGGGTGGACAAGAGACCCAGTACTTC.

This clone was observed a handful of times. The chain has TRBV13 and TRBJ2-6; TRBD1 might be the D (5 bases). The CDR3 consists of 16 residues. V lost 5 bases, J lost 0 bases, and 11 bases lay in between. The germline V gene encodes CDR1 PRHDT and CDR2 FYEKMQ (reference sequence). CDR3 loop: CASSLNQGSGANVLTF. The DNA for the CDR3 is TGTGCCAGCAGCCTGAACCAGGGCTCTGGGGCCAACGTCCTGACTTTC.

This clone was picked up a small number of times. This rearrangement joins TRBV27 to TRBJ2-3; 13 bases agree with TRBD2. This CDR3 is built from 14 residues. V lost 8 bases and J lost 2; bases outside the gene matches: 1. Per the germline V gene, CDR1 is MNHEY and CDR2 is SMNVEV (reference sequence). CDR3 DNA: TGTGCCAGCGGGACTAGCGGGGACACAGATACGCAGTATTTT. This gives the protein CASGTSGDTDTQYF.

The V gene is TRBV13, the J gene TRBJ2-5, with no clear D. Germline V lookup: CDR1 PRHDT, CDR2 FYEKMQ (reference sequence). The length of the CDR3 is 14 residues. Trimming removed 5 bases at V and 1 base at J, with 11 bases between. The CDR3, as DNA: TGTGCCAGCAGCCCCTCACGCAGCCAAGAGACCCAGTACTTC. It codes for CASSPSRSQETQYF.

This clone was recorded only once. The rearrangement links TRBV30 to TRBJ2-2; D call uncertain. The germline V gene encodes CDR1 GTSNPN and CDR2 SVGIG (reference sequence). The CDR3 is 13 amino acids. Trimming pared 5 bases from V and 5 bases from J, leaving 12 bases between. The CDR3 coding sequence is TGTGCCTGGGTTCACCTGGGTACCGGGGAGCTGTTTTTT. It encodes CAWVHLGTGELFF.

The rearrangement links TRBV9 to TRBJ2-2; no reliable D call. From germline, CDR1 is SGDLS and CDR2 YYNGEE. The CDR3 consists of 13 residues. Trimming took off 3 bases at V and 5 bases at J, with 8 bases between the two ends. CDR3: CASSARSTGELFF. The CDR3 region has the DNA TGTGCCAGCAGCGCCCGGAGTACCGGGGAGCTGTTTTTT.